The 14 T cell receptor beta chains below all came from one sample that was sequenced in a study of siplizumab effects on memory and regulatory T cells (dated by TCRdb to between 2019 and 2020). Libraries came from the immunoSEQ multiplex PCR assay. The table comes from immuneACCESS by way of TCRdb, which keeps in-frame sequences with V and J called. Part of the clones is missing from these tables; in studies checked, under half for an unresolved V gene and the rest for unknown reasons. Across this sample there are over 60,000 clones, with 75% to 95% seen only once. Roughly 28% of the sample is taken by the ten largest. The sample taken for sequencing was CD8+ T cells sorted from blood. The receptors derive from a human donor in good health.

The rearrangement joins TRBV4-1 to TRBJ1-1; D remains ambiguous. Germline assignment: CDR1 MGHRA and CDR2 YSYEKL. The V gene lost 3 bases and the J gene lost 0 bases, with 5 bases spanning the gap. The CDR3 totals 13 residues. CDR3 sequence reads: CASSHGLNTEAFF. DNA for the CDR3: TGCGCCAGCAGCCATGGATTGAACACTGAAGCTTTCTTT.

The CDR3 sequence is CASSFHVSETQYF. CDR3 coding DNA: TGTGCCAGCAGCTTTCACGTTTCGGAGACCCAGTACTTC. The chain employs TRBV5-4 and TRBJ2-5, with D unresolved. Germline-derived CDR1 and CDR2 are SGHNT and YYREEE (reference sequence). The V gene lost 2 bases and the J gene lost 5 bases, with 10 bases spanning the gap. There are 13 residues in the CDR3.

Points on this clone: At one of its ends the junction is not consistent with the germline gene, which may arise from a read error. This chain links TRBV7-7 with TRBJ2-5; either TRBD1 or TRBD2 may supply D (5 bases each). The closer fit of TRBJ2-7 to the DNA end suggests the J call may be wrong. Germline CDR1 is SSHAT and CDR2 is FNYEAQ (reference sequence). The CDR3 is 15 amino acids. The DNA for the CDR3 is TGTGCTAGCAGCTTAGACGGGACGTACGCCTCCGAGCAGTACTTC. This gives the protein CASSLDGTYASEQYF.

This chain links TRBV4-1 with TRBJ2-5; D is ambiguous. The germline CDR1 and CDR2 sequences are MGHRA and YSYEKL. Trimming took 4 bases from V and 0 from J, leaving 9 bases between them. The CDR3 runs to 14 residues. The CDR3 region has the DNA TGCGCCAGCAGCCTGACGGTGCACCAAGAGACCCAGTACTTC. Translation gives CASSLTVHQETQYF.

The chain recombines TRBV11-2 with TRBJ2-7; TRBD1 aligns across 9 bases. The CDR3 extends over 16 amino acids. The trim removed 5 bases at V and 3 bases at J, leaving 11 bases unmatched. CDR1 and CDR2 (germline): SGHAT, FQNNGV. The CDR3 reads CASSRSGTGTNYEQYF. The CDR3, as DNA: TGTGCCAGCAGCCGTTCCGGGACAGGGACCAACTACGAGCAGTACTTC. Complete variable domain (other parts from reference TRBV11-2 and TRBJ2-7): EAGVAQSPRYKIIEKRQSVAFWCNPISGHATLYWYQQILGQGPKLLIQFQNNGVVDDSQLPKDRFSAERLKGVDSTLKIQPAKLEDSAVYLCASSRSGTGTNYEQYFGPGTRLTVT.

The V gene is TRBV7-9, the J gene TRBJ2-7; 7 bases agree with TRBD1. The CDR3 length is 15 residues. The junction had 3 bases not matched to a gene; V was cut back by 1 base and J by 0 bases. Germline CDR1 reads SEHNR; CDR2 reads FQNEAQ (reference sequence). The CDR3 protein is CASSLVDRPSYEQYF. The CDR3 DNA is TGTGCCAGCAGCTTAGTGGACAGGCCCTCCTACGAGCAGTACTTC. The complete variable domain, with remaining parts taken from reference TRBV7-9 and TRBJ2-7, reads DTGVSQNPRHKITKRGQNVTFRCDPISEHNRLYWYRQTLGQGPEFLTYFQNEAQLEKSRLLSDRFSAERPKGSFSTLEIQRTEQGDSAMYLCASSLVDRPSYEQYFGPGTRLTVT.

Here the CDR3 DNA reads TGTGCCAGCAGCCCCTCCGTGGACAGGGATTCACCCCTCCACTTT. Translating gives CASSPSVDRDSPLHF. The J gene is TRBJ1-6, the V gene TRBV7-6; 8 bases align to TRBD1. Germline loops: CDR1 SGHVS, CDR2 FNYEAQ. Trimming at V came to 5 bases and at J to 8 bases, leaving 8 bases not matched to a gene. The CDR3 spans 15 residues.

The chain carries TRBV7-9 and TRBJ2-1; 11 nucleotides line up with TRBD2. V shed 6 bases and J 0 bases; nucleotides not matched to a gene: 10. From germline, CDR1 is SEHNR and CDR2 FQNEAQ (reference sequence). This CDR3 has 18 amino acids. The CDR3 bases are TGTGCCAGCAGTCGGTGGACTAGCGGGTCTAGCTCCTACAATGAGCAGTTCTTC. Protein: CASSRWTSGSSSYNEQFF.

J is TRBJ1-2 and V is TRBV19; 7 bases map to TRBD1. Germline-derived CDR1 and CDR2 are LNHDA and SQIVND (reference sequence). V lost 0 bases to trimming and J lost 8 bases; unmatched junction nucleotides: 18. The CDR3 is 18 residues long. The CDR3: CASSIDSGGARTGGGYTF. The CDR3 nucleotides read TGTGCCAGTAGTATAGATAGTGGAGGCGCAAGGACAGGCGGGGGCTACACCTTC.

This clone was picked up one time. The genes are TRBV11-2 and TRBJ2-3, with TRBD1 matching 10 bases. Germline CDR1 is SGHAT and CDR2 is FQNNGV. J was trimmed by 4 bases and V by 4 bases; bases with no gene match: 11. The CDR3 runs to 17 residues. In nucleotides, the CDR3 is TGTGCCAGCAGCTGGGGGGACAGGGGAATGGGTGCAGATACGCAGTATTTT. Translation gives CASSWGDRGMGADTQYF.

The sample holds a few counts of this clone. The chain's CDR3 is CAISESPLAGMNTGELFF. The CDR3 bases are TGTGCCATCAGTGAGTCCCCACTAGCGGGGATGAACACCGGGGAGCTGTTTTTT. The V call is TRBV10-3, the J call TRBJ2-2; 10 bases fit TRBD2. The trim removed 0 bases at V and 1 base at J, leaving 5 bases unmatched. The CDR3 is 18 amino acids. Germline V CDR1 and CDR2: ENHRY, SYGVKD.

The rearrangement links TRBV27 to TRBJ2-7; 11 nucleotides agree with TRBD1. The length of the CDR3 is 15 residues. Losses at the gene ends were 0 bases for V and 6 bases for J; bases not matched to a gene: 4. The germline V gene has CDR1 MNHEY and CDR2 SMNVEV (reference sequence). CDR3 DNA: TGTGCCAGCAGTTTATCAACCGGGACAGGGGGCGAGCAGTACTTC. Protein: CASSLSTGTGGEQYF.

J is TRBJ2-5 and V is TRBV14; TRBD2 agrees at 8 bases. The J segment lost 1 base and the V segment lost 1 base, leaving 20 bases of the junction unmatched. CDR1 is SGHDN and CDR2 is FVKESK in the germline V gene. The CDR3 consists of 21 residues. The CDR3 protein is CASSQVPGGASERGTQETQYF. Written as DNA, the CDR3 is TGTGCCAGCAGCCAAGTGCCGGGAGGGGCGAGCGAGCGGGGGACCCAAGAGACCCAGTACTTC. The complete variable domain, with remaining parts taken from reference TRBV14 and TRBJ2-5, reads EAGVTQFPSHSVIEKGQTVTLRCDPISGHDNLYWYRRVMGKEIKFLLHFVKESKQDESGMPNNRFLAERTGGTYSTLKVQPAELEDSGVYFCASSQVPGGASERGTQETQYFGPGTRLLVL.

J is TRBJ2-5 and V is TRBV7-9, with TRBD2 matching 9 bases. Trimming removed 3 bases from V and 1 base from J; junction bases left unmatched: 6. The CDR3 runs 16 residues. Germline V gene lookup returns CDR1 SEHNR and CDR2 FQNEAQ (reference sequence). The chain's CDR3 is CASSLVISGGQETQYF. The CDR3 DNA is TGTGCCAGCAGCTTGGTCATTAGCGGGGGCCAAGAGACCCAGTACTTC.